In its sample, the clone carrying this T cell receptor (beta chain) was seen a few times. Antigen unknown. This entry comes from a study of cytomegalovirus exposure and HLA in healthy donors. Broader study findings: Overall, approximately 150 TCR beta chains were annotated as cytomegalovirus-associated. Productive status was seen about 90% or about 30% of the time for most TCR beta V segments in an earlier analysis. Per a later analysis, HLA-associated TCR beta chains showed more clonal expansion than other, equally common TCR beta chains.

This PCR relied on a set of 60 Vbeta primers and 13 Jbeta primers. Here immunoSEQ multiplex PCR was the method, and the copy in TCRdb shows in-frame clones only, minus some. Counted here are roughly 93,000 clones, about 82% occurring once; the ten biggest clones make up approximately 7.5%. These donors counted as nominally healthy when sampled, but unrecorded immune exposures were likely. The length of the CDR3 is 15 residues. Trimming at V came to 1 base and at J to 5 bases, leaving 8 bases not matched to a gene. Germline lookup yields CDR1 SGDLS and CDR2 YYNGEE. This sequence was found in a man under 40 in good health and CMV-seronegative. Sequenced material: PBMCs. The chain uses TRBV9 and TRBJ2-5; TRBD1 matches 7 bases. CDR3: CASSVWDSLGETQYF. In DNA form, the CDR3 reads TGTGCCAGCAGCGTATGGGACAGCTTAGGGGAGACCCAGTACTTC. The full variable domain, its missing parts supplied by reference TRBV9 and TRBJ2-5, is DSGVTQTPKHLITATGQRVTLRCSPRSGDLSVYWYQQSLDQGLQFLIQYYNGEERAKGNILERFSAQQFPDLHSELNLSSLELGDSALYFCASSVWDSLGETQYFGPGTRLLVL.